This T cell receptor beta chain is drawn from a study of T-cell reconstitution after alpha-beta-depleted transplantation in children. Between the trimmed V and J ends, which lost 6 bases and 4 bases, there was a span of 10 bases. Germline CDR1 reads SEHNR; CDR2 reads FQNEAQ (reference sequence). CDR3 length: 13 residues. In its sample, this clonotype was seen many times. During its preparation, the TCRbeta library received unique molecular identifiers. Using its own MiXCR run on the PCR reads, TCRdb lists one record per CDR3 protein. The repertoire includes approximately 83,000 distinct CDR3 sequences, more than 10% of them detected once, and approximately 15% sits in the top ten.

V gene TRBV7-9 combines with J gene TRBJ1-5; D is uncertain. This sample comprised PBMCs from the stem cell graft donor, obtained from the stem cell graft. The receptor comes from a human donor who donated a stem cell graft to a child with inherited bone marrow failure. The CDR3 DNA reads TGTGCCAGCAGTTGGACGGATAATCAGCCCCAGCATTTT. Translating gives CASSWTDNQPQHF.